This is a list of T cell receptor beta chains from one sample in a study of blood T cell repertoires in COVID-19. Assay used: immunoSEQ multiplex PCR; TCRdb lists only in-frame clones, some missing. The sample contains fewer than 350,000 clones, roughly nine tenths of which appear only once. Sample: peripheral blood. The receptors shown here come from a woman aged 25-40 years with COVID-19, enrolled during active disease. Each CDR3 is given with its conserved first and last residue. A D gene is named only where the DNA matches it firmly. Some rows have no size entry. The others give once, few or many, or a class for an expanded clone.

cdr3_nt: TGTGCCAGCAGCTTTCGCACCAGCGGGGGCACGGATACGCAGTATTTT; cdr3_aa: CASSFRTSGGTDTQYF; clone_size: .; v_call: TRBV11-2; d_call: TRBD2; j_call: TRBJ2-3
cdr3_nt: TGTGCCAGCAGTGAACCCAGCGACAGCTATGGCTACACCTTC; cdr3_aa: CASSEPSDSYGYTF; clone_size: .; v_call: TRBV2; d_call: .; j_call: TRBJ1-2
cdr3_nt: TGTGCCAGCAGCTTAGTCGGTCTTGTTAGTACCGCCTACGAGCAGTACTTC; cdr3_aa: CASSLVGLVSTAYEQYF; clone_size: .; v_call: TRBV7-9; d_call: .; j_call: TRBJ2-7
cdr3_nt: TGTGCCAGCAGTTCGGGAGATCCCTACGAGCAGTACTTC; cdr3_aa: CASSSGDPYEQYF; clone_size: .; v_call: TRBV12-3/TRBV12-4; d_call: .; j_call: TRBJ2-7
cdr3_nt: TGTGCCACCAGCAGAGTTGGAGGGATGACCTACAATGAGCAGTTCTTC; cdr3_aa: CATSRVGGMTYNEQFF; clone_size: .; v_call: TRBV15; d_call: .; j_call: TRBJ2-1
cdr3_nt: TGTGCCAGCAGCGCCGAACAGGGGCCCACTGAAGCTTTCTTT; cdr3_aa: CASSAEQGPTEAFF; clone_size: .; v_call: TRBV7-2; d_call: TRBD1; j_call: TRBJ1-1
cdr3_nt: TGTGCCAGCAGCTCCGCGGGGAACACTGAAGCTTTCTTT; cdr3_aa: CASSSAGNTEAFF; clone_size: .; v_call: TRBV5-6; d_call: .; j_call: TRBJ1-1
cdr3_nt: TGTGCCAGTAACCCGACGGGGGGGACTGATGAGCAGTTCTTC; cdr3_aa: CASNPTGGTDEQFF; clone_size: .; v_call: TRBV19; d_call: TRBD2; j_call: TRBJ2-1
cdr3_nt: TGTGCCAGTAGTTTCCGGGACAGGGCCTACGAGCAGTACTTC; cdr3_aa: CASSFRDRAYEQYF; clone_size: once; v_call: TRBV19; d_call: TRBD1; j_call: TRBJ2-7
cdr3_nt: TGCGCCAGCAGACAGGGGAGCAATCAGCCCCAGCATTTT; cdr3_aa: CASRQGSNQPQHF; clone_size: .; v_call: TRBV10-2; d_call: TRBD1; j_call: TRBJ1-5
cdr3_nt: TGTGCCAGCAGCCCAAACAGGCGGGGACAGGGAGAAAAACTGTTTTTT; cdr3_aa: CASSPNRRGQGEKLFF; clone_size: .; v_call: TRBV7-7; d_call: TRBD1; j_call: TRBJ1-4
cdr3_nt: TGCGCCAGCAGCCAAGTTCGCCAGGTCGGTGGCTACACCTTC; cdr3_aa: CASSQVRQVGGYTF; clone_size: .; v_call: TRBV4-1; d_call: .; j_call: TRBJ1-2
cdr3_nt: TGTGCCAGCAGTGGGGACAGTACAAACTCCTACGAGCAGTACTTC; cdr3_aa: CASSGDSTNSYEQYF; clone_size: .; v_call: TRBV2; d_call: TRBD1; j_call: TRBJ2-7
cdr3_nt: TGTGCCAGCAGCCTACTCCATAGTTATTCGCACTCTGGGGCCAACGTCCTGACTTTC; cdr3_aa: CASSLLHSYSHSGANVLTF; clone_size: once; v_call: TRBV7-2; d_call: .; j_call: TRBJ2-6
cdr3_nt: TGTGCCAGCAGCTTAGTCCGACAGACGTATGGCTACACCTTC; cdr3_aa: CASSLVRQTYGYTF; clone_size: .; v_call: TRBV3-1/TRBV3-2; d_call: .; j_call: TRBJ1-2
cdr3_nt: TGTGCCAGCAGCTCCAGGGGCCCAGATACGCAGTATTTT; cdr3_aa: CASSSRGPDTQYF; clone_size: .; v_call: TRBV7-8; d_call: .; j_call: TRBJ2-3
cdr3_nt: TGTGCTAGTGGGTCCGGGACAGGATACGAGCAGTACTTC; cdr3_aa: CASGSGTGYEQYF; clone_size: once; v_call: TRBV12-5; d_call: TRBD1; j_call: TRBJ2-7
cdr3_nt: TGTGCCAGCTCCAAGGGGCGCGAATTAAACACTGAAGCTTTCTTT; cdr3_aa: CASSKGRELNTEAFF; clone_size: .; v_call: TRBV6-5; d_call: .; j_call: TRBJ1-1
cdr3_nt: TGTGCCAGCAGTCCGGGTCCCTACAATGAGCAGTTCTTC; cdr3_aa: CASSPGPYNEQFF; clone_size: .; v_call: TRBV6-6; d_call: .; j_call: TRBJ2-1
cdr3_nt: TGTGCCAGCACCCAGGGGGGAGGTTCACCCCTCCACTTT; cdr3_aa: CASTQGGGSPLHF; clone_size: .; v_call: TRBV6-5; d_call: TRBD1; j_call: TRBJ1-6
cdr3_nt: TGCGCCAGCTTACCCGGGGGGACTAACACTGAAGCTTTCTTT; cdr3_aa: CASLPGGTNTEAFF; clone_size: .; v_call: TRBV5-1; d_call: .; j_call: TRBJ1-1
cdr3_nt: TGTGCCAGCAGTTCCCCCGGACAGGCCTACACTGAAGCTTTCTTT; cdr3_aa: CASSSPGQAYTEAFF; clone_size: .; v_call: TRBV6-5; d_call: TRBD1; j_call: TRBJ1-1